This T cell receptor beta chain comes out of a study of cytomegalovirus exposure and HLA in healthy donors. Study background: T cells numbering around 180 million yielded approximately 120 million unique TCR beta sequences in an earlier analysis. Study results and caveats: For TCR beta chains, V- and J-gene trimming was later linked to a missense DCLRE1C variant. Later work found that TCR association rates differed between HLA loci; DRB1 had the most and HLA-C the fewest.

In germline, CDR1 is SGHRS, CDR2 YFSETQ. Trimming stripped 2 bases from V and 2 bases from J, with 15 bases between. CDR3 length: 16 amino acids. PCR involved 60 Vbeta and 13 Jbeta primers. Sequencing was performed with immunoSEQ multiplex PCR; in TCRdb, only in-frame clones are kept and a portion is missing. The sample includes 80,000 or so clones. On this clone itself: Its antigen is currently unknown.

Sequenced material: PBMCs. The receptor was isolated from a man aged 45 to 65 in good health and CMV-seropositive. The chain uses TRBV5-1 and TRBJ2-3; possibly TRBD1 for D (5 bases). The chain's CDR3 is CASSLAGRTSTDTQYF. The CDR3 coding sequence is TGCGCCAGCAGCTTAGCAGGCCGGACATCCACAGATACGCAGTATTTT.